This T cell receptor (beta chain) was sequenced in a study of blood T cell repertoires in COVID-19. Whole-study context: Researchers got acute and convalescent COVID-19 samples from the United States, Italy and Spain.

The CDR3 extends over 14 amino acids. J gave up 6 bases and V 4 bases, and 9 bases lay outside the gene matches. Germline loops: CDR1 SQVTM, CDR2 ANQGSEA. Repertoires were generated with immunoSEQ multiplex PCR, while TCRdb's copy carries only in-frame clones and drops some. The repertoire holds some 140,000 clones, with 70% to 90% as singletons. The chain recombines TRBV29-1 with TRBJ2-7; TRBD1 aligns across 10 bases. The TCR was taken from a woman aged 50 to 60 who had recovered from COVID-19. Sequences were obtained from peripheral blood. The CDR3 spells CSVARGQGSGEQYF. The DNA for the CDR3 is TGCAGCGTTGCCCGGGGACAGGGGTCGGGCGAGCAGTACTTC.